These 28 T cell receptor beta chains were sequenced from one sample in a study of T cell responses to AZD1222 COVID-19 vaccine (dated by TCRdb to 2020 to 2022). The label giving this sample's time point can be read as: about 28 days (+/-7) after the second vaccine dose. Library preparation was by the immunoSEQ multiplex PCR assay. The immuneACCESS repertoire file appears here via TCRdb, limited to in-frame rearrangements. These files lack a portion of the clones; in checked studies, under half of the deficit traces to unresolved V genes, and the cause of the others is not known. This sample lists about 130,000 clones; roughly 90% were detected once. Jointly, the top ten make up 0.9% to 1.3% of the sample. Material: peripheral blood, obtained 28 days after the second AZD1222 dose. These receptors were taken from an adult who received the AZD1222 COVID-19 vaccine.

The chain joins TRBV19 to TRBJ2-2; D remains unclear. The germline V gene encodes CDR1 LNHDA and CDR2 SQIVND (reference sequence). The CDR3 length is 15 residues. V lost 6 bases, J lost 0 bases, and 11 bases lay in between. For the CDR3, the DNA is TGTGCCAGTAGCCAGGTACACACGAACACCGGGGAGCTGTTTTTT. Protein sequence: CASSQVHTNTGELFF.

This chain connects TRBV30 to TRBJ2-2; either TRBD1 or TRBD2 may supply D (5 bases each). The CDR3 is 13 amino acids. The V gene lost 3 bases and the J gene lost 6 bases, with 11 bases spanning the gap. Germline V gives CDR1 GTSNPN, CDR2 SVGIG (reference sequence). The CDR3 spells CAWRRGAAGELFF. CDR3 nucleotide sequence: TGTGCCTGGAGAAGAGGGGCCGCCGGGGAGCTGTTTTTT.

The chain couples TRBV21-1 to TRBJ1-1. TRBV21-1 is assigned pseudogene status. There are 13 residues in the CDR3. CDR3 DNA sequence: TGTGCCAGCAGCCTTCCGTGGATCACTGAAGCTTTCTTT. Amino acid sequence: CASSLPWITEAFF.

The chain uses TRBV4-3 and TRBJ1-2, with a tentative D call TRBD1 (5 bases). Germline lookup yields CDR1 LGHNA and CDR2 YSLEER. Deletions cut 0 bases from V and 4 bases from J, with 9 bases between. The CDR3 length is 14 residues. The CDR3 DNA sequence: TGCGCCAGCAGCCAAGATATCGGGACCTATGGCTACACCTTC. This gives the protein CASSQDIGTYGYTF.

The chain carries TRBV11-2 and TRBJ1-4, with 9 bases fitting TRBD1. The V and J ends lost 1 base and 5 bases, in that order; junction bases with no gene match: 5. Germline V gene sequence: CDR1 SGHAT, CDR2 FQNNGV. The CDR3 consists of 16 residues. The CDR3 sequence: CASSLGLGTGNEKLFF. In DNA form, the CDR3 reads TGTGCCAGCAGCTTAGGCCTCGGGACAGGGAATGAAAAACTGTTTTTT.

The V call is TRBV12-3 or TRBV12-4, the J call TRBJ1-5; D is ambiguous. The V end was cut by 1 base, the J end by 4 bases, with 2 bases between. The CDR3 is 12 residues long. The CDR3 bases are TGTGCCAGCAGTTTAGGGAATCAGCCCCAGCATTTT. Translated: CASSLGNQPQHF.

The chain combines TRBV6-5 with TRBJ1-1; maybe TRBD1 (6 bases). This CDR3 spans 15 amino acids. Trimming cost V 7 bases and J 3 bases, with 18 bases left between them. Germline V gene lookup returns CDR1 MNHEY and CDR2 SVGAGI. CDR3 loop: CASTIQGRSDTEAFF. The CDR3 DNA follows: TGTGCCAGCACCATACAGGGCCGATCAGACACTGAAGCTTTCTTT.

The chain couples TRBV5-4 to TRBJ2-7, with 7 bases fitting TRBD2. This CDR3 comprises 14 residues. Germline V gene data show CDR1 as SGHNT and CDR2 as YYREEE (reference sequence). J lost 2 bases, V lost 4 bases, and 6 bases had no gene match. The CDR3 nucleotides read TGTGCCAGCAGCATTGGCGGGAGTGCCTACGAGCAGTACTTC. It specifies CASSIGGSAYEQYF.

CDR3 protein: CASSIASGIYYEQYF. The CDR3 coding sequence is TGTGCCAGTAGTATAGCCTCGGGGATTTACTACGAGCAGTACTTC. The J gene is TRBJ2-7, the V gene TRBV19, with a weak D call TRBD2 (5 bases). The CDR3 has 15 residues. V lost 1 base, J lost 3 bases, and 13 bases lay in between. In germline, CDR1 is LNHDA, CDR2 SQIVND (reference sequence).

A word on this clone: This same CDR3 is encoded by further DNA sequences in the sample. The gene calls are TRBV18 and TRBJ2-5; unclear D gene. Trimming left V 3 bases short and J 0 bases short, with 5 bases between. Germline V gene data show CDR1 as KGHSH and CDR2 as LQKENI. The CDR3 spans 13 residues. Here the CDR3 DNA reads TGTGCCAGCTCACCGGGGTACCAAGAGACCCAGTACTTC. It is translated as CASSPGYQETQYF.

This chain joins TRBV7-9 and TRBJ2-7; 9 bases line up with TRBD1. The CDR3 loop spans 15 amino acids. From germline, CDR1 is SEHNR and CDR2 FQNEAQ (reference sequence). V was clipped by 5 bases and J by 3 bases; unmatched bases: 8. Here the CDR3 DNA reads TGTGCCAGCAGCCCTTCCGGGACAGGGAACTACGAGCAGTACTTC. It translates to CASSPSGTGNYEQYF.

This chain connects TRBV7-2 to TRBJ2-2, with no clear D. The ends were cut back, 0 bases at V and 4 bases at J, with 15 bases in the middle. The V gene's germline CDR1 is SGHTA and CDR2 FQGNSA. The CDR3 is made up of 17 amino acids. The CDR3 DNA follows: TGTGCCAGCAGCTTAGCAGGTCGGGCGGCCAGCACCGGGGAGCTGTTTTTT. This gives the protein CASSLAGRAASTGELFF.

The chain carries TRBV28 and TRBJ1-1, with D maybe TRBD1 (6 bases). The length of the CDR3 is 17 residues. Germline V gene sequence: CDR1 MDHEN, CDR2 SYDVKM. The V gene lost 2 bases and the J gene lost 0 bases, with 16 bases spanning the gap. The CDR3 sequence: CASSLVNTGWMNTEAFF. As DNA, the CDR3 is TGTGCCAGCAGTTTAGTTAACACAGGGTGGATGAACACTGAAGCTTTCTTT.

This chain connects TRBV19 to TRBJ1-5; D is perhaps TRBD1 (6 bases). V was pared by 1 base and J by 2 bases, with 12 bases between. This CDR3 has 16 residues. CDR1 is LNHDA, CDR2 SQIVND, per germline (reference sequence). The CDR3 loop reads CASSIGGTTGNQPQHF. The CDR3 nucleotides are TGTGCCAGTAGTATAGGGGGGACAACTGGCAATCAGCCCCAGCATTTT. The full variable domain, its missing parts supplied by reference TRBV19 and TRBJ1-5, is DGGITQSPKYLFRKEGQNVTLSCEQNLNHDAMYWYRQDPGQGLRLIYYSQIVNDFQKGDIAEGYSVSREKKESFPLTVTSAQKNPTAFYLCASSIGGTTGNQPQHFGDGTRLSIL.

The chain combines TRBV11-3 with TRBJ2-7; TRBD2 is a possible D gene (6 bases). V lost 4 bases, J lost 5 bases, and 12 bases lay in between. The CDR3 extends over 13 amino acids. The germline CDR1 and CDR2 sequences are SGHNT and YENEEA. DNA of the CDR3: TGTGCCAGCAGCTCGGGACTCCGCCACGAGCAGTACTTC. Amino acids: CASSSGLRHEQYF.

V gene TRBV11-3 combines with J gene TRBJ2-1, with 11 bases matching TRBD2. Germline values: CDR1 SGHNT, CDR2 YENEEA. With 4 bases clipped from V and 2 bases from J, the junction kept 4 bases outside the gene matches. The CDR3 loop spans 16 amino acids. The CDR3 nucleotides read TGTGCCAGCAGCTCCTTAGCGGGAGGGCCCTACAATGAGCAGTTCTTC. Its protein is CASSSLAGGPYNEQFF. Supplemented by reference TRBV11-3 and TRBJ2-1, the full variable domain reads EAGVVQSPRYKIIEKKQPVAFWCNPISGHNTLYWYLQNLGQGPELLIRYENEEAVDDSQLPKDRFSAERLKGVDSTLKIQPAELGDSAVYLCASSSLAGGPYNEQFFGPGTRLTVL.

The chain carries TRBV7-3 and TRBJ1-3; 8 bases align to TRBD1. V trimming: 5 bases; J trimming: 7 bases; junction bases outside the gene matches: 7. This CDR3 comprises 14 residues. Germline loops: CDR1 SGHTA, CDR2 FQGTGA. CDR3 DNA: TGTGCCAGCAGCCTGACAGGGGTTTCGAACACCATATATTTT. This translates into CASSLTGVSNTIYF.

The chain links TRBV3-1 (or the pseudogene TRBV3-2) to TRBJ2-1, with a weak D call TRBD2 (5 bases). Trimming stripped 4 bases from V and 0 bases from J, with 10 bases between. Germline CDR1 LGHDT, CDR2 YNNKEL (reference sequence). The length of the CDR3 is 15 residues. The CDR3 DNA sequence: TGTGCCAGCAGCCCAAGCGGAAGCTCCTACAATGAGCAGTTCTTC. Residues: CASSPSGSSYNEQFF.

The chain combines TRBV28 with TRBJ2-2; no definite D call. The length of the CDR3 is 12 residues. The germline V gene encodes CDR1 MDHEN and CDR2 SYDVKM. The V and J ends lost 6 bases and 3 bases respectively, with 5 bases between them. The CDR3 region has the DNA TGTGCCAGCAGCCACCACACCGGGGAGCTGTTTTTT. Its protein product is CASSHHTGELFF.

CDR3 nucleotides: TGTGCCAGCAGTTTTTATCGGTTGAACACTGAAGCTTTCTTT. Protein sequence: CASSFYRLNTEAFF. The chain combines TRBV28 with TRBJ1-1, with unresolved D. Germline V gene lookup returns CDR1 MDHEN and CDR2 SYDVKM. Trimming removed 3 bases at V and 0 bases at J, with 8 bases between. This CDR3 is 14 amino acids long.

This clone was recorded at least ten times. The CDR3 DNA sequence: TGTGCCAGCAGTGAAGCGCTTCGGTCAGGCCCTGGAAACACCATATATTTT. Residues: CASSEALRSGPGNTIYF. The V call is TRBV6-1, the J call TRBJ1-3; no clear D. V lost 0 bases, J lost 2 bases, and 14 bases lay in between. In germline, CDR1 is MNHNS, CDR2 SASEGT. This CDR3 spans 17 amino acids.

CDR3 sequence reads: CASSRTEKAFF. CDR3 nucleotide sequence: TGTGCCAGCAGTCGGACAGAAAAAGCTTTCTTT. This chain links TRBV7-2 with TRBJ1-1; possible D gene TRBD1, 6 bases. This CDR3 comprises 11 residues. The germline CDR1 and CDR2 sequences are SGHTA and FQGNSA. Between the trimmed V and J ends, which lost 6 bases and 9 bases, there was a span of 11 bases. Using reference TRBV7-2 and TRBJ1-1 for the parts outside the CDR3, the full variable domain is GAGVSQSPSNKVTEKGKDVELRCDPISGHTALYWYRQSLGQGLEFLIYFQGNSAPDKSGLPSDRFSAERTGGSVSTLTIQRTQQEDSAVYLCASSRTEKAFFGQGTRLTVV.

The chain recombines TRBV9 with TRBJ2-1; 13 positions match TRBD2. The germline CDR1 and CDR2 sequences are SGDLS and YYNGEE. Germline trimming cut 0 bases from V and 2 bases from J; bases unmatched to any gene: 5. The CDR3 is 18 amino acids. In DNA form, the CDR3 reads TGTGCCAGCAGCGTAGTGGGACTAGCGGGAATTACCTACAATGAGCAGTTCTTC. Its protein product is CASSVVGLAGITYNEQFF.

The V call is TRBV19, the J call TRBJ1-2; no reliable D call. Trimming pared 9 bases from V and 0 bases from J, leaving 11 bases between. The germline gives CDR1 LNHDA, CDR2 SQIVND (reference sequence). The CDR3 totals 13 residues. The CDR3: CASSGRANYGYTF. The CDR3 region has the DNA TGTGCCAGCTCCGGAAGAGCTAACTATGGCTACACCTTC.

The chain is built from TRBV5-4 and TRBJ2-7; tentative D call: TRBD2 (6 bases). V lost 7 bases and J 1 base, leaving 18 bases between the germline ends. The CDR3 extends over 15 amino acids. Per the germline V gene, CDR1 is SGHNT and CDR2 is YYREEE (reference sequence). CDR3 in amino acids: CASWDIGGVSYEQYF. The CDR3 DNA sequence: TGTGCCAGCTGGGATATCGGGGGAGTTTCCTACGAGCAGTACTTC. Drawing the rest from reference TRBV5-4 and TRBJ2-7, the complete variable domain is ETGVTQSPTHLIKTRGQQVTLRCSSQSGHNTVSWYQQALGQGPQFIFQYYREEENGRGNFPPRFSGLQFPNYSSELNVNALELDDSALYLCASWDIGGVSYEQYFGPGTRLTVT.

The chain is built from TRBV7-8 and TRBJ2-7; D is perhaps TRBD2 (6 bases). The CDR3 runs 15 residues. V lost 5 bases and J lost 1, with 15 bases in between. Germline CDR1 SGHVS, CDR2 FQNEAQ. CDR3 sequence: CASSLGGAGSYEQYF. The CDR3 region has the DNA TGTGCCAGCAGCCTTGGAGGGGCAGGATCCTACGAGCAGTACTTC.

This clone was detected only once. The chain is built from TRBV11-3 and TRBJ2-5; a weak D match, TRBD2 (5 bases). V was cut by 6 bases and J by 4 bases, with 9 bases left in between. The CDR3 extends over 12 amino acids. Looked up from germline, CDR1 is SGHNT and CDR2 is YENEEA. As DNA, the CDR3 is TGTGCCAGCAGTTTTGGAGGAGAGACCCAGTACTTC. Encoded protein: CASSFGGETQYF.

V is TRBV7-9 and J is TRBJ1-4; D is possibly TRBD1 (5 bases). CDR3 length equals 15 residues. Trimming took off 5 bases at V and 2 bases at J, with 12 bases between the two ends. CDR1 is SEHNR and CDR2 is FQNEAQ in the germline V gene (reference sequence). The CDR3 bases are TGTGCCAGCAGCGACCCAGGGAGGACTAATGAAAAACTGTTTTTT. Protein: CASSDPGRTNEKLFF.